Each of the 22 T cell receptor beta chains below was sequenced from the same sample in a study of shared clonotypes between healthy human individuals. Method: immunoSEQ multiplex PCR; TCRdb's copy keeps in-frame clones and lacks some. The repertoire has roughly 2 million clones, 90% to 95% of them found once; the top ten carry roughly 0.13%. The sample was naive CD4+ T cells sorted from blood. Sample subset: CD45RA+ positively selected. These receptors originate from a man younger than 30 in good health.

The CDR3 spells CASNPDSFVDTDTQYF. DNA of the CDR3: TGTGCCAGCAACCCAGATAGCTTCGTGGACACAGATACGCAGTATTTT. The chain joins TRBV28 to TRBJ2-3; D gene uncertain. Trimming removed 7 bases from V and 2 bases from J, with 19 bases in between. CDR1 and CDR2 (germline): MDHEN, SYDVKM. The CDR3 length is 16 residues.

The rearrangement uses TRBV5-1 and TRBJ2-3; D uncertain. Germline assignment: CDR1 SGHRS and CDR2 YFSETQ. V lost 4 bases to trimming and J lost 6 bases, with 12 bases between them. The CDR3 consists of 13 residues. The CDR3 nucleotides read TGCGCCAGCAGCCGTGGGTCGTCGGATACGCAGTATTTT. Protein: CASSRGSSDTQYF.

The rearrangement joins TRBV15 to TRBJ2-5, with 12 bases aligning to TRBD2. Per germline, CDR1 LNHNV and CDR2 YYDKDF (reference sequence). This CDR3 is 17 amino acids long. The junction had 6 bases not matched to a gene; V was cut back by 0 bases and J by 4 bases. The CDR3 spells CATSRDLTSGGAETQYF. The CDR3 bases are TGTGCCACCAGCAGAGATCTGACTAGCGGGGGAGCAGAGACCCAGTACTTC.

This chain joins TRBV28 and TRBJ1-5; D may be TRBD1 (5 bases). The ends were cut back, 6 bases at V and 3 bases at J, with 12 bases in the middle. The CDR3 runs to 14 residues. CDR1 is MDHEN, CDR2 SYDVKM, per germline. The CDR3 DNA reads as TGTGCCAGCAGCTCAGACAGCCTCAATCAGCCCCAGCATTTT. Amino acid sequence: CASSSDSLNQPQHF.

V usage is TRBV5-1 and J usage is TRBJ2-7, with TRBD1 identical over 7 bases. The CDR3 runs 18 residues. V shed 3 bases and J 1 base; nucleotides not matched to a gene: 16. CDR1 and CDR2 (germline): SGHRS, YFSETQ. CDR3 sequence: CASSYFSPRDSESYEQYF. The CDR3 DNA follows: TGCGCCAGCAGCTATTTTAGCCCCCGGGACAGTGAGTCCTACGAGCAGTACTTC.

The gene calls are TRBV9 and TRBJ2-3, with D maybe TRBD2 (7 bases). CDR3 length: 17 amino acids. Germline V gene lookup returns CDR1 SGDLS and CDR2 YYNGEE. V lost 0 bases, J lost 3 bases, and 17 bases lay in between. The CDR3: CASSVDPRGRGTDTQYF. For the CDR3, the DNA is TGTGCCAGCAGCGTAGATCCCCGGGGGCGGGGGACAGATACGCAGTATTTT.

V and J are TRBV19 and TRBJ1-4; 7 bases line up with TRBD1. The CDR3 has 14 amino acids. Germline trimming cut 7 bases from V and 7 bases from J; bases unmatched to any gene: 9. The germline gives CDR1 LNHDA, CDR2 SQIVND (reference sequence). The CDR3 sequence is CASTVTGSVEKLFF. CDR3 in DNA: TGTGCCAGTACCGTGACAGGGTCCGTTGAAAAACTGTTTTTT.

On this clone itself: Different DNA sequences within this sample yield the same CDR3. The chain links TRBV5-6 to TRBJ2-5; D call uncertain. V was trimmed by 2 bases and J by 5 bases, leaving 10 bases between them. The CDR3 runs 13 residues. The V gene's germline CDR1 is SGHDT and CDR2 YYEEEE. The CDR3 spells CASSFQSGETQYF. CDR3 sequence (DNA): TGTGCCAGCAGCTTTCAGTCTGGGGAGACCCAGTACTTC. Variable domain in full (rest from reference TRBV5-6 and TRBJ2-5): DAGVTQSPTHLIKTRGQQVTLRCSPKSGHDTVSWYQQALGQGPQFIFQYYEEEERQRGNFPDRFSGHQFPNYSSELNVNALLLGDSALYLCASSFQSGETQYFGPGTRLLVL.

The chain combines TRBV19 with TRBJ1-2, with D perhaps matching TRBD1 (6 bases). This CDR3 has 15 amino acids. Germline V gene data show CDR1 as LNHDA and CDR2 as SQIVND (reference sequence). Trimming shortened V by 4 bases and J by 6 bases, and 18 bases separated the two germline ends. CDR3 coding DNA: TGTGCCAGTAGTAGTTTTGGGGGCCAGGTGGATGGCTACACCTTC. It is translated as CASSSFGGQVDGYTF.

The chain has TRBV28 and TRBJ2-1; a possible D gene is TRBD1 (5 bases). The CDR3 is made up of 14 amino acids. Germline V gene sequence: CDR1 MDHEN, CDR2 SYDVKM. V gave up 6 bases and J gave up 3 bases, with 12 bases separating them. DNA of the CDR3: TGTGCCAGCAGGACGACAGACTTCTACAATGAGCAGTTCTTC. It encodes CASRTTDFYNEQFF.

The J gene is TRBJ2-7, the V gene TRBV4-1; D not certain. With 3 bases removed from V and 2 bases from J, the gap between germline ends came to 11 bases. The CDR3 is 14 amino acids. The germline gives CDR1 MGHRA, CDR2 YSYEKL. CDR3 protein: CASSHVAGTYEQYF. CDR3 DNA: TGCGCCAGCAGCCACGTGGCCGGTACCTACGAGCAGTACTTC.

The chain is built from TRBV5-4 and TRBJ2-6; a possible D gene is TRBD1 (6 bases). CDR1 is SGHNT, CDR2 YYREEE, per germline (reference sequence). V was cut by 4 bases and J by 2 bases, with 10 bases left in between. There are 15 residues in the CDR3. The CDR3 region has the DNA TGTGCCAGCAGCACAAGACAGGCTGGGGCCAACGTCCTGACTTTC. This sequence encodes CASSTRQAGANVLTF.

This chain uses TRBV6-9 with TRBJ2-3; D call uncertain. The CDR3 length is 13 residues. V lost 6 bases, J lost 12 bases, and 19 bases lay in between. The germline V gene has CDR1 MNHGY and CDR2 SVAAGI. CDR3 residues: CASRESAQLAQYF. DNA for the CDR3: TGTGCCAGCAGGGAAAGTGCGCAACTCGCCCAGTATTTT.

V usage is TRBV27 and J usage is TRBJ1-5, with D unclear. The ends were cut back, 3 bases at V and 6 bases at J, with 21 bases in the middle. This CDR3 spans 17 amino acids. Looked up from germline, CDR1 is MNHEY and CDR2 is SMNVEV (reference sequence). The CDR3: CASSFGSGGGNIQPQHF. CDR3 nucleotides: TGTGCCAGCAGTTTCGGAAGTGGCGGTGGTAACATTCAGCCCCAGCATTTT.

This CDR3 reads CASTPQALSSYNEQFF. The CDR3 DNA follows: TGTGCCAGCACCCCACAGGCCCTTAGCTCCTACAATGAGCAGTTCTTC. V and J are TRBV7-2 and TRBJ2-1; the D gene is possibly TRBD1 (5 bases). V was cut by 7 bases and J by 0 bases, with 16 bases left in between. The CDR3 runs 16 residues. CDR1 is SGHTA and CDR2 is FQGNSA in the germline V gene.

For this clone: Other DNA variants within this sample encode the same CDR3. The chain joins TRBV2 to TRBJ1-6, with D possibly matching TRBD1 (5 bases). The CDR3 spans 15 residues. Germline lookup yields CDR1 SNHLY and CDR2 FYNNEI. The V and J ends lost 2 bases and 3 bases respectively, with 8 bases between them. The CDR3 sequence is CASSETGLYNSPLHF. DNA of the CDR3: TGTGCCAGCAGTGAAACAGGCCTCTATAATTCACCCCTCCACTTT.

The DNA for the CDR3 is TGTGCCTTTAGACTAGCGGGAGTGCACGAGCAGTACTTC. This encodes CAFRLAGVHEQYF. The chain combines TRBV2 with TRBJ2-7, with 12 bases lining up with TRBD2. The CDR3 is made up of 13 amino acids. The V gene end was trimmed by 11 bases and the J gene end by 5 bases; junction bases not matched to a gene: 7. The germline gives CDR1 SNHLY, CDR2 FYNNEI.

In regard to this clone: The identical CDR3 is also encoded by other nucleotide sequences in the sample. The CDR3 loop reads CASRRGQGSYEQYF. As DNA, the CDR3 is TGTGCCAGCAGAAGGGGACAGGGCTCCTACGAGCAGTACTTC. V usage is TRBV6-5 and J usage is TRBJ2-7; the match to TRBD1 covers 9 bases. The V gene's germline CDR1 is MNHEY and CDR2 SVGAGI. Unmatched junction bases numbered 3, after V lost 6 bases and J lost 0 bases. This CDR3 comprises 14 residues.

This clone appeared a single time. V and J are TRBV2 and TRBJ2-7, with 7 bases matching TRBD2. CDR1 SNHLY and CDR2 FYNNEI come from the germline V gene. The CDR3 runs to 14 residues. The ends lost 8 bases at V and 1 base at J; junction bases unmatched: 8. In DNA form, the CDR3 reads TGTGCCAGCGACGAGAGCGGGAAGTCCTACGAGCAGTACTTC. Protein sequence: CASDESGKSYEQYF.

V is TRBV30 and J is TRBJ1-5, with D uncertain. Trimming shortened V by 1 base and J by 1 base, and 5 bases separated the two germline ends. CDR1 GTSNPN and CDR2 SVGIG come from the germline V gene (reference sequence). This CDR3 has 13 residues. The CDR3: CAWSGTSNQPQHF. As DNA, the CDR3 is TGTGCCTGGAGTGGGACGAGCAATCAGCCCCAGCATTTT.

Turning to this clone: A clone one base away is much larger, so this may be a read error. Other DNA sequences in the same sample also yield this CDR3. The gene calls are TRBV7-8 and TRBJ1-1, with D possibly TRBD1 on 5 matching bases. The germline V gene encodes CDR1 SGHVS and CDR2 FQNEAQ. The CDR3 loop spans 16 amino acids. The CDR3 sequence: CASSRYLRAMNTEAFF. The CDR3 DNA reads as TGTGCCAGCAGCCGTTATCTCAGGGCCATGAACACTGAAGCTTTCTTC.

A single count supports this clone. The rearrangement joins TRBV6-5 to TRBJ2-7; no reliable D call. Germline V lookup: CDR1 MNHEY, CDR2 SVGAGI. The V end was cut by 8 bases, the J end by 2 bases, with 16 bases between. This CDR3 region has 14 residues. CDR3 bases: TGTGCCAGCGAGTCGATACAGTCCCCCTACGAGCAGTACTTC. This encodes CASESIQSPYEQYF.